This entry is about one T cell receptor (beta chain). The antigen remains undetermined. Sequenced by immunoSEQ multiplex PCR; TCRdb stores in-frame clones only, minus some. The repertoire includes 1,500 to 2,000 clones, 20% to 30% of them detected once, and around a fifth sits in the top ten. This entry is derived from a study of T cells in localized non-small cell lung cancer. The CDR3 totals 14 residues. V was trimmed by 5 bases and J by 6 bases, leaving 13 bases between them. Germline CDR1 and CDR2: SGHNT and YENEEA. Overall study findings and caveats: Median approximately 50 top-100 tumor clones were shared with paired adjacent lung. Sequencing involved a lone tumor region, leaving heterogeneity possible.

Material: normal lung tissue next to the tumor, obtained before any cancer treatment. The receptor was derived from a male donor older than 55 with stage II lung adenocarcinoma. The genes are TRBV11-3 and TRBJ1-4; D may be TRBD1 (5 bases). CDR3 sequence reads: CASSPDLQDEKLFF. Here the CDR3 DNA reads TGTGCCAGCAGCCCGGACCTACAGGATGAAAAACTGTTTTTT.